Reported below is one TCR beta chain. What this receptor recognizes is not known. Per-nucleotide qualities are absent, and no much larger clonotype sits a single base away. This entry is derived from a study of control samples from healthy donors and cancer patients (dated by TCRdb to about 2020). Library construction relied on the immunoSEQ multiplex PCR assay. Held by TCRdb, this immuneACCESS table contains in-frame sequences only and omits some clones. Under half of the omission traces to an unresolved V gene where checked; the cause of the rest is unknown. The sample has 150,000 to 200,000 clones on record, 91% of them singletons. The ten largest account for 1.5% of the sample. Sequencing was done on a sample of blood. This receptor was obtained from a woman in her 30s in good health.

The CDR3 reads as follows: CASSGNTIYF. The sequenced DNA: TGTGCCAGCAGTGGAAACACCATATATTTT. The chain was built from TRBV6-5 and TRBJ1-3; the D gene assignment is ambiguous. The CDR1 and CDR2 encoded by the germline V gene are MNHEY and SVGAGI. V and J lose 5 bases and 4 bases, and a span of 0 bases separates them. Spanning cysteine to phenylalanine, the CDR3 consists of 10 amino acids. The kept DNA is CDR3 alone, 30 bases in frame from the first base.